This TCR beta chain originates from a study of response to subunit inactivated influenza vaccine listed by TCRdb under 2018. Background on the whole study: Deep quantitative profiling of the T cell receptor repertoire was used in the study to follow responses to a trivalent subunit inactivated influenza vaccine.

CDR1 and CDR2 are read off the germline V gene as MDHEN and SYDVKM. The CDR3 numbers 14 residues from cysteine through phenylalanine. The kept DNA is CDR3 alone, 42 bases in frame from the first base. V and J lose 3 bases and 4 bases, and a span of 12 bases separates them. The investigation overall reported the following: According to the authors, only a limited number of new T cells may be recruited by each seasonal influenza vaccination.

This clonotype was counted between two and nine times. Its antigen remains unidentified. It has no much larger one-base neighbor in the sample; base qualities were not kept. The method behind the library was RT-PCR. The sequencing machine was an Illumina HiSeq 2500. The raw public data were reprocessed by TCRdb itself: fastp quality trimming at Q25, MiXCR clonotype calling, in-frame beta chains only. Rows are combined by CDR3 protein, so each entry shows the most common genes and DNA. For this sample the table gives roughly 790,000 distinct CDR3 sequences, of which less than 25% were detected only once. The ten most abundant clones make up roughly a tenth of the sample.

The sequence was obtained from a man aged 50-59 years who received an inactivated influenza vaccine. Donor details come from another sample of the same person, matched by shared clones. The sample here was PBMCs from blood, taken 5 to 6 days after vaccination. The chain employs TRBV28 and TRBJ1-2; the best D guess is TRBD1, with 5 bases matching. The CDR3 has the sequence CASSLADSFYGYTF. The DNA sequence is given as TGTGCCAGCAGTTTGGCCGACAGTTTCTATGGCTACACCTTC.